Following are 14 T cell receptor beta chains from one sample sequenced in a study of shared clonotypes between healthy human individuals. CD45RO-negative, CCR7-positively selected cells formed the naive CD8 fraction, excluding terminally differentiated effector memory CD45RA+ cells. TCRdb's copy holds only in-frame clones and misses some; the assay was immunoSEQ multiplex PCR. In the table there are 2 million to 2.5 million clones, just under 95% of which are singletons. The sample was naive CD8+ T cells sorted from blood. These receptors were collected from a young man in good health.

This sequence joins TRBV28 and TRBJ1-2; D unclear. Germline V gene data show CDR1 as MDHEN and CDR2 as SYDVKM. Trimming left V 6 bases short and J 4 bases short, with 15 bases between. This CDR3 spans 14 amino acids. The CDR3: CASRSVSKSYGYTF. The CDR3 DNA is TGTGCCAGCAGGTCGGTTAGTAAGTCCTATGGCTACACCTTC.

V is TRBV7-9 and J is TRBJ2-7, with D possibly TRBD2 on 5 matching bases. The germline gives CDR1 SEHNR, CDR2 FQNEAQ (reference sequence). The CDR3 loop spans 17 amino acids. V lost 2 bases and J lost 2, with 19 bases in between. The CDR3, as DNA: TGTGCCAGCAGCTTACCGCTTCCCGAGAGCGGTCCCTACGAGCAGTACTTC. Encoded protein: CASSLPLPESGPYEQYF. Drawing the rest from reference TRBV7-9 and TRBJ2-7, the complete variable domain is DTGVSQNPRHKITKRGQNVTFRCDPISEHNRLYWYRQTLGQGPEFLTYFQNEAQLEKSRLLSDRFSAERPKGSFSTLEIQRTEQGDSAMYLCASSLPLPESGPYEQYFGPGTRLTVT.

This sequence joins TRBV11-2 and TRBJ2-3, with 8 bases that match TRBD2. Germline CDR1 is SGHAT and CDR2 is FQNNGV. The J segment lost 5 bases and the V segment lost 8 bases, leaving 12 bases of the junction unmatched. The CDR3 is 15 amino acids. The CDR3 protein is CASGQRETTGDTQYF. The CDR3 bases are TGTGCCAGCGGCCAGCGGGAGACCACGGGAGATACGCAGTATTTT.

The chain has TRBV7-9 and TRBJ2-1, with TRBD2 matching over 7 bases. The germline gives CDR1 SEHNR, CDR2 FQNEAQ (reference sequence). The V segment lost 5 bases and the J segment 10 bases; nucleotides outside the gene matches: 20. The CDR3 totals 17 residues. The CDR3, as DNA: TGTGCCAGCAGCAGCGGACTAGAACACCCCCCTTTCGAGGAGCAGTTCTTC. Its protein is CASSSGLEHPPFEEQFF. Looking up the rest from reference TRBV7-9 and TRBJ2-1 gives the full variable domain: DTGVSQNPRHKITKRGQNVTFRCDPISEHNRLYWYRQTLGQGPEFLTYFQNEAQLEKSRLLSDRFSAERPKGSFSTLEIQRTEQGDSAMYLCASSSGLEHPPFEEQFFGPGTRLTVL.

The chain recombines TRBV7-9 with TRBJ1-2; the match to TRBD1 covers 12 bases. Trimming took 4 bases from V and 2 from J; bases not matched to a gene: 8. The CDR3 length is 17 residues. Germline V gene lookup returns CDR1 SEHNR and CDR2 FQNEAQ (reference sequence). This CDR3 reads CASSSMGQGASNYGYTF. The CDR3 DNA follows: TGTGCCAGCAGCTCCATGGGACAGGGGGCGAGCAACTATGGCTACACCTTC.

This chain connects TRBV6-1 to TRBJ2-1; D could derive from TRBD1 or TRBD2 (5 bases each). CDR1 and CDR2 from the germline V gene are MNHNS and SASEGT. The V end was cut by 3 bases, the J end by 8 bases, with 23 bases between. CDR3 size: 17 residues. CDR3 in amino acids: CASSDPASMVGVHEQFF. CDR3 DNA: TGTGCCAGCAGTGATCCTGCTAGCATGGTGGGGGTTCATGAGCAGTTCTTC.

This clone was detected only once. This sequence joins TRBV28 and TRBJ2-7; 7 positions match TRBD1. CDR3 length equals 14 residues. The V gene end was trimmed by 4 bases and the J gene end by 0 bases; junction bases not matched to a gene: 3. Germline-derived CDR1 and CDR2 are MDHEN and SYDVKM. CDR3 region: CASSSGQSSYEQYF. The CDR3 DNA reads TGTGCCAGCAGTTCGGGACAGAGCTCCTACGAGCAGTACTTC.

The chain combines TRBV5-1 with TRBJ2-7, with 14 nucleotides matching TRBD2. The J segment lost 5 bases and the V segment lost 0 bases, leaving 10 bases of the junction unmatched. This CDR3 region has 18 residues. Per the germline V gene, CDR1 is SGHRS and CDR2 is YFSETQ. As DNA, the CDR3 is TGCGCCAGCAGCTTGGTTGGGACTAGCGGGGGCATGGGTGACGAGCAGTACTTC. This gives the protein CASSLVGTSGGMGDEQYF.

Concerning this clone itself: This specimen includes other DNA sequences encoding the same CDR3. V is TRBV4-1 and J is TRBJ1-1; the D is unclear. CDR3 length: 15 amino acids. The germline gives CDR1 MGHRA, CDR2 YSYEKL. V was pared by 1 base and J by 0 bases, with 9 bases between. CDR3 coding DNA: TGCGCCAGCAGCCAAGGGAAAGGCCTGAACACTGAAGCTTTCTTT. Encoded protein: CASSQGKGLNTEAFF.

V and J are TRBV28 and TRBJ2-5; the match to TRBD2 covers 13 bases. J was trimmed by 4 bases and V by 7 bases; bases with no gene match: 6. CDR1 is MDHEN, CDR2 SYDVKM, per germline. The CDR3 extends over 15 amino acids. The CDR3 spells CASTGLAGFVETQYF. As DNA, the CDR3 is TGTGCCAGCACGGGACTAGCGGGGTTTGTAGAGACCCAGTACTTC.

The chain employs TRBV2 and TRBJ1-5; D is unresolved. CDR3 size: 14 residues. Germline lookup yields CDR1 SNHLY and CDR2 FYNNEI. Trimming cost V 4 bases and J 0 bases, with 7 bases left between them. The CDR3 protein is CASSGIDSNQPQHF. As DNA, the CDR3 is TGTGCCAGCAGTGGGATAGATAGCAATCAGCCCCAGCATTTT.

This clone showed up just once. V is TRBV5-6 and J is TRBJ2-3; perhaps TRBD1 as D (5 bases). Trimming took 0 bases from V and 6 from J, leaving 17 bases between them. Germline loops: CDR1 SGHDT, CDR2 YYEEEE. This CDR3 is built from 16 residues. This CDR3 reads CASSLVATVRPDTQYF. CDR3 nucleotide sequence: TGTGCCAGCAGCTTGGTTGCGACAGTTAGGCCTGATACGCAGTATTTT.

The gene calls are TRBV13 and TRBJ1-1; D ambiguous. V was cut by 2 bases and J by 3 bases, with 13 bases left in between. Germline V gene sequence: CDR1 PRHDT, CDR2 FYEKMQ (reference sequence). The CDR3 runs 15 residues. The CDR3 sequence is CASSLLGQADTEAFF. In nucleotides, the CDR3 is TGTGCCAGCAGCTTACTAGGCCAGGCGGACACTGAAGCTTTCTTT.

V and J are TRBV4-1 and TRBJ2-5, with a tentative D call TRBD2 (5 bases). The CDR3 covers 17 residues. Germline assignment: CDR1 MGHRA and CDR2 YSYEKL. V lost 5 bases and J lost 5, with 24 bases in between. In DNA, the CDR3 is TGCGCCAGCAGCTCGAGGACTGGCGGTCCTCCCCGGGAGACCCAGTACTTC. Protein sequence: CASSSRTGGPPRETQYF.